A selection of T cell receptor beta chains follows, all from one sample in a study of blood T cell repertoires in COVID-19. The assay was immunoSEQ multiplex PCR, and TCRdb's table has in-frame clones only and misses some. The table shows under 100,000 clones, with 65% to 85% occurring only once. What was sequenced was peripheral blood. Every receptor here comes from a man aged 80 or over with active or convalescent COVID-19. Both conserved end residues are part of each CDR3. The order of the fields is V gene, J gene, CDR3 protein.

TRBV2	TRBJ2-3	CASSEENRGQDTQYF
TRBV4-1	TRBJ2-7	CASSHPGQGVYEQYF
TRBV29-1	TRBJ2-7	CSVVRGDYEQYF
TRBV11-2	TRBJ2-1	CASSSGQGNGREQFF
TRBV4-1	TRBJ1-5	CASSQETGRGQVSSQHF
TRBV5-1	TRBJ2-3	CASSLGDRLTDTQYF
TRBV19	TRBJ2-3	CASRGGTDTQYF
TRBV28	TRBJ1-4	CAILDTYNEKLFF
TRBV7-8	TRBJ1-6	CASSLGLSDNSPLHF
TRBV19	TRBJ1-5	CASIDKGRGGQPQHF
TRBV5-4	TRBJ1-5	CASSHGGDLNQPQHF
TRBV7-2	TRBJ2-5	CASSLGGQGWKTQYF
TRBV7-9	TRBJ1-4	CASSSGGVINDEKLFF
TRBV5-6	TRBJ1-2	CASRSGTGSGIGGYTF
TRBV24-1	TRBJ2-6	CATSDPRGGLGAGANVLTF
TRBV10-1	TRBJ1-6	CASSESRTENSPLHF
TRBV11-2	TRBJ2-5	CASSLVLSRETQYF
TRBV30	TRBJ1-3	CAWRVGVAGYF
TRBV15	TRBJ1-1	CATSRVVGTGASTEAFF
TRBV12-3/TRBV12-4	TRBJ1-1	CASRYLQEAFF
TRBV3-1/TRBV3-2	TRBJ1-2	CASRDRAPIPTF
TRBV19	TRBJ1-4	CASRPIGEPTNEKLFF
TRBV10-3	TRBJ1-1	CAISQDRRNTEAFF
TRBV28	TRBJ1-1	CASISNGPGGTEAFF
TRBV7-2	TRBJ1-1	CASSPTGGTEAFF
TRBV3-1/TRBV3-2	TRBJ1-5	CASSQVPLAQGALSNQPQHF
TRBV2	TRBJ2-7	CASSLGRLGGEQYF
TRBV19	TRBJ1-1	CASTDRGLGTEAFF
TRBV5-5	TRBJ1-1	CASSRDRVTEAFF
TRBV5-1	TRBJ2-5	CASSSLVSEETQYF
TRBV27	TRBJ2-7	CASSPQAGRESYEQYF
TRBV19	TRBJ1-5	CASRFILQGAGQPQHF
TRBV7-9	TRBJ2-7	CASSGRERGFEQYF
TRBV16	TRBJ2-7	CASSQSILGSHEQYF
TRBV7-9	TRBJ1-4	CASSLAQGNNEKLFF
TRBV5-6	TRBJ2-3	CASSLHRGDTQYF
TRBV20-1	TRBJ2-3	CSASRRGDGTQYF
TRBV7-9	TRBJ2-3	CASSLGIPGITTDTQYF
TRBV7-3	TRBJ1-1	CASSEDGPGDTEAFF
TRBV4-3	TRBJ2-1	CASSQGSSGGRSSYNEQFF
TRBV7-9	TRBJ1-3	CASSLGQGSAGNTIYF
TRBV7-9	TRBJ1-4	CASSVGGRNEKLFF
TRBV3-1/TRBV3-2	TRBJ1-5	CASSQGEGEGNQPQHF
TRBV27	TRBJ2-7	CASSTRTGLSYEQYF
TRBV9	TRBJ1-1	CASSVGTGNTEAFF
TRBV27	TRBJ2-5	CASSLSRGYQTQYF
TRBV5-4	TRBJ2-5	CASSSGGETQYF
TRBV2	TRBJ2-1	CASSEEGLAGNEQFF
TRBV27	TRBJ2-5	CASSHTRSETQYF
TRBV9	TRBJ1-1	CASSPRQGQRDTEAFF
TRBV5-1	TRBJ2-5	CASSPTGGEETQYF
TRBV7-9	TRBJ2-3	CASSLMGGKTTDTQYF
TRBV7-9	TRBJ1-2	CASSLGPQNNYGYTF
TRBV5-4	TRBJ2-7	CASSLGLASHEQYF
TRBV7-2	TRBJ2-2	CASSLGAQSNTGELFF
TRBV4-1	TRBJ1-6	CASSQEGAGAGYNSPLHF
TRBV18	TRBJ2-7	CASSPDSNQYF